The source of this T cell receptor (beta chain) is a study of T-cell memory formation after mild COVID-19. Overall study: Among the donors, TCR clusters were largely specific to each donor. Whole-study findings and limits: Chiefly within CM and EM were the contracting CD4+ clones; CD8+ ones were within EMRA.

For this clonotype: The antigen remains unidentified.

Using constant-segment primers, 5'RACE produced TCR alpha and TCR beta cDNA libraries carrying sample barcodes and UMIs. MiXCR, applied by TCRdb to the 5' RACE reads, yields one record per CDR3 protein. The repertoire includes under 60,000 distinct CDR3 sequences, 9.3% of them detected once, and 10% to 15% sits in the top ten. V shed 6 bases and J shed 2 bases, with 20 bases lying between them. The CDR3 extends over 15 amino acids. Germline V gene data show CDR1 as SQVTM and CDR2 as ANQGSEA. This chain joins TRBV29-1 and TRBJ2-7, with a possible D match to TRBD2 (6 bases). Input material: PBMCs or a T cell subset sorted from them (not recorded which). This clonotype was obtained from an adult woman who had mild COVID-19 (a few samples of this study predate the infection). Cell type and time point are not known. For the CDR3, the DNA is TGCAGCGTCCTCATCCCTAGCGAACGGCCCTACGAGCAGTACTTC. This gives the protein CSVLIPSERPYEQYF.